Below are 25 T cell receptor beta chains sequenced from a single sample in a study of glioma-infiltrating T cells after dendritic cell vaccination (dated by TCRdb to about 2016). The method behind the library was the immunoSEQ multiplex PCR assay. This is the immuneACCESS table as TCRdb keeps it, with only in-frame sequences that have V and J called. A part of the clones is gone; compared with another copy, unresolved V genes explain less than half, and the rest is unexplained. The sample profile shows roughly 85,000 clones; 75% to 90% of them were found once. About 9.3% of the sample goes to the ten largest clones. The sample's time point label is to be understood as: after dendritic cell vaccination, including at tumor progression/relapse. The material sequenced was blood, taken after dendritic cell vaccination. The receptor source for this set is a human donor with glioblastoma.

This clone was recorded only once. The V call is TRBV25-1, the J call TRBJ1-1; tentatively, D is TRBD1 (6 bases). This CDR3 has 14 residues. Germline values: CDR1 MGHDK, CDR2 SYGVNS. V was shortened by 3 bases and J by 10 bases, with 18 bases between the two germline ends. CDR3: CASSDVRGARGAFF. The CDR3 DNA reads as TGTGCCAGCAGTGATGTTCGGGGGGCTCGGGGAGCTTTCTTT.

This rearrangement joins TRBV9 to TRBJ2-3, with TRBD2 as a possible D gene (6 bases). Trimming removed 4 bases from V and 4 bases from J, with 13 bases in between. Germline V gene sequence: CDR1 SGDLS, CDR2 YYNGEE. CDR3 length: 14 amino acids. The DNA for the CDR3 is TGTGCCAGCAGCCTCGGAGGGGCACCAGATACGCAGTATTTT. Protein product: CASSLGGAPDTQYF.

J is TRBJ1-2 and V is TRBV7-6, with D hard to call. This CDR3 spans 12 amino acids. CDR1 is SGHVS, CDR2 FNYEAQ, per germline. V lost 8 bases, J lost 0 bases, and 7 bases lay in between. This CDR3 is CASAQANYGYTF. Here the CDR3 DNA reads TGTGCCAGCGCTCAGGCTAACTATGGCTACACCTTC.

The chain couples TRBV6-5 to TRBJ2-7; perhaps TRBD2 as D (6 bases). This CDR3 has 15 residues. CDR1 and CDR2 from the germline V gene are MNHEY and SVGAGI. Trimming took off 0 bases at V and 3 bases at J, with 12 bases between the two ends. CDR3 residues: CASSYSLAEGYEQYF. CDR3 nucleotide sequence: TGTGCCAGCAGTTACTCACTAGCAGAAGGCTACGAGCAGTACTTC.

This clone was seen only a few times. This chain connects TRBV4-3 to TRBJ2-7, with no clear D. V lost 1 base and J lost 1, with 5 bases in between. Per germline, CDR1 LGHNA and CDR2 YSLEER. This CDR3 has 13 amino acids. CDR3 sequence: CASSQGASYEQYF. The CDR3 nucleotides are TGCGCCAGCAGCCAAGGGGCTTCCTACGAGCAGTACTTC.

The chain employs TRBV15 and TRBJ1-3, with TRBD1 as a possible D gene (6 bases). V lost 0 bases and J lost 0, with 9 bases in between. Per the germline V gene, CDR1 is LNHNV and CDR2 is YYDKDF (reference sequence). The CDR3 totals 16 residues. CDR3 nucleotide sequence: TGTGCCACCAGCAGAGATCAGGGGAGCTCTGGAAACACCATATATTTT. Translating gives CATSRDQGSSGNTIYF.

J is TRBJ2-1 and V is TRBV7-2, with 9 bases aligning to TRBD2. The V and J ends lost 2 bases and 6 bases, in that order; junction bases with no gene match: 5. CDR1 and CDR2 (germline): SGHTA, FQGNSA. The CDR3 extends over 15 amino acids. In DNA form, the CDR3 reads TGTGCCAGCAGCTTACTAGCGGGGCCGCCCAATGAGCAGTTCTTC. This codes for CASSLLAGPPNEQFF.

This chain joins TRBV29-1 and TRBJ2-7; TRBD1 might be the D (6 bases). The CDR3 has 11 residues. Germline CDR1 and CDR2: SQVTM and ANQGSEA. The V gene lost 7 bases and the J gene lost 4 bases, with 11 bases spanning the gap. CDR3 protein: CSAEGEYEQYF. The CDR3 nucleotides are TGCAGCGCCGAGGGGGAGTACGAGCAGTACTTC.

This clone was seen once. The chain is built from TRBV5-6 and TRBJ2-3; weak D call: TRBD1 (5 bases). Germline V gene data show CDR1 as SGHDT and CDR2 as YYEEEE. CDR3 length equals 16 residues. Trimming cost V 3 bases and J 0 bases, with 14 bases left between them. Written as DNA, the CDR3 is TGTGCCAGCAGCTATCAGTGGAGACAGAGCACAGATACGCAGTATTTT. Translation: CASSYQWRQSTDTQYF.

The chain couples TRBV15 to TRBJ1-5, with 7 bases fitting TRBD1. V lost 5 bases, J lost 7 bases, and 5 bases stayed unmatched. Germline CDR1 is LNHNV and CDR2 is YYDKDF (reference sequence). The CDR3 covers 13 residues. The DNA for the CDR3 is TGTGCCACCAGCCGGACAGGCGTCCAGCCCCAGCATTTT. Its protein product is CATSRTGVQPQHF.

The V gene is TRBV7-6, the J gene TRBJ1-2, with D possibly TRBD1 on 5 matching bases. CDR3 size: 14 residues. V was cut by 5 bases and J by 5 bases, with 15 bases left in between. The V gene's germline CDR1 is SGHVS and CDR2 FNYEAQ. CDR3 DNA: TGTGCCAGCAGCCAATGGGCAGGGTCTTATGGCTACACCTTC. Its protein is CASSQWAGSYGYTF.

This sequence joins TRBV9 and TRBJ2-6, with TRBD1 matching over 8 bases. This CDR3 has 18 residues. V shed 0 bases and J 2 bases; nucleotides not matched to a gene: 7. Germline assignment: CDR1 SGDLS and CDR2 YYNGEE. The CDR3 DNA is TGTGCCAGCAGCGTAGGGCCGGGACAGGTCACTGGGGCCAACGTCCTGACTTTC. Protein product: CASSVGPGQVTGANVLTF.

The chain is built from TRBV27 and TRBJ2-1; TRBD1 aligns across 7 bases. The length of the CDR3 is 16 residues. After removal of 6 bases from V and 1 base from J, the junction contained 9 bases not matched to a gene. Germline lookup yields CDR1 MNHEY and CDR2 SMNVEV (reference sequence). The CDR3 nucleotides read TGTGCCAGCAGGCCCCCGACAGGGTCTTCCTACAATGAGCAGTTCTTC. Translating it yields CASRPPTGSSYNEQFF.

V gene TRBV11-3 combines with J gene TRBJ2-3, with 9 bases matching TRBD2. The CDR3 spans 15 residues. Germline V gene data show CDR1 as SGHNT and CDR2 as YENEEA. V shed 4 bases, J shed 6 bases, and the junction held 8 bases outside the gene matches. The CDR3 protein is CASSSRRGGVDTQYF. The CDR3 DNA reads TGTGCCAGCAGCTCCCGGCGGGGGGGTGTCGATACGCAGTATTTT.

The chain carries TRBV9 and TRBJ2-3; 8 nucleotides align to TRBD2. Germline V gene lookup returns CDR1 SGDLS and CDR2 YYNGEE. The J segment lost 1 base and the V segment lost 4 bases, leaving 8 bases of the junction unmatched. The CDR3 has 16 residues. The CDR3 DNA sequence: TGTGCCAGCAGCTACCGCGGGACTAGTCGCACAGATACGCAGTATTTT. Translated, it gives CASSYRGTSRTDTQYF.

The chain employs TRBV6-1 and TRBJ1-1; a possible D gene is TRBD1 (6 bases). Germline CDR1 and CDR2: MNHNS and SASEGT. This CDR3 comprises 18 residues. V gave up 4 bases and J gave up 3 bases, with 24 bases separating them. CDR3 loop: CASSAYLDRRTVDTEAFF. As DNA, the CDR3 is TGTGCCAGCAGTGCTTACCTGGACCGAAGGACAGTGGACACTGAAGCTTTCTTT.

The chain has TRBV11-2 and TRBJ2-7, with D unclear. The V end was cut by 5 bases, the J end by 6 bases, with 8 bases between. In germline, CDR1 is SGHAT, CDR2 FQNNGV. This CDR3 region has 11 residues. The CDR3 sequence: CASSAKFEQYF. Here the CDR3 DNA reads TGTGCCAGCAGCGCGAAATTCGAGCAGTACTTC.

This clone was seen only a few times. The J gene is TRBJ1-4, the V gene TRBV4-1, with 11 bases fitting TRBD1. The trim removed 5 bases at V and 8 bases at J, leaving 13 bases unmatched. The CDR3 totals 17 residues. Germline V gives CDR1 MGHRA, CDR2 YSYEKL. CDR3 bases: TGCGCCAGCAGCTCCGGGACAGGGGGTTTTCTGGGCGAAAAACTGTTTTTT. It is translated as CASSSGTGGFLGEKLFF.

This chain links TRBV10-2 with TRBJ1-1; 8 nucleotides line up with TRBD1. CDR1 is WSHSY, CDR2 SAAADI, per germline. CDR3 length: 14 amino acids. V gave up 6 bases and J gave up 3 bases; unmatched junction bases: 6. CDR3 sequence: CASREDRAYTEAFF. The CDR3 bases are TGCGCCAGCAGGGAGGACAGGGCGTACACTGAAGCTTTCTTT.

This chain connects TRBV13 to TRBJ2-2; 8 bases fit TRBD1. Trimming cost V 5 bases and J 4 bases; bases outside gene matches: 9. Germline lookup yields CDR1 PRHDT and CDR2 FYEKMQ (reference sequence). This CDR3 spans 16 amino acids. For the CDR3, the DNA is TGTGCCAGCAGCCCCACGGACAGGGTAGGCACCGGGGAGCTGTTTTTT. Translated: CASSPTDRVGTGELFF.

The V gene is TRBV7-9, the J gene TRBJ1-1; TRBD1 aligns across 9 bases. V lost 7 bases to trimming and J lost 1 base; unmatched junction nucleotides: 10. This CDR3 contains 16 residues. Germline CDR1 reads SEHNR; CDR2 reads FQNEAQ (reference sequence). CDR3 nucleotide sequence: TGTGCCAGCACCCCACAGGGGGCGGCAAGGAACACTGAAGCTTTCTTT. Translated, it gives CASTPQGAARNTEAFF.

This chain joins TRBV5-4 and TRBJ2-7; 10 bases match TRBD2. The CDR3 has 15 amino acids. Per the germline V gene, CDR1 is SGHNT and CDR2 is YYREEE (reference sequence). V was clipped by 4 bases and J by 2 bases; unmatched bases: 6. The CDR3 region has the DNA TGTGCCAGCAGCCCCGGGACTAGCGCGACCTACGAGCAGTACTTC. Protein product: CASSPGTSATYEQYF.

This clone has a single count. The chain joins TRBV2 to TRBJ2-5; possibly TRBD1 for D (7 bases). Germline CDR1 SNHLY, CDR2 FYNNEI. Trimming cost V 6 bases and J 2 bases, with 10 bases left between them. The CDR3 length is 13 residues. CDR3 sequence (DNA): TGTGCCAGCAGCAGGGGGAGGCAAGAGACCCAGTACTTC. This codes for CASSRGRQETQYF. The entire variable domain, with the rest obtained from reference TRBV2 and TRBJ2-5, is as follows: EPEVTQTPSHQVTQMGQEVILRCVPISNHLYFYWYRQILGQKVEFLVSFYNNEISEKSEIFDDQFSVERPDGSNFTLKIRSTKLEDSAMYFCASSRGRQETQYFGPGTRLLVL.

The rearrangement joins TRBV29-1 to TRBJ2-3, with a possible D match to TRBD1 (5 bases). V was trimmed by 6 bases and J by 8 bases, leaving 15 bases between them. The CDR3 covers 12 residues. In germline, CDR1 is SQVTM, CDR2 ANQGSEA. CDR3 in DNA: TGCAGCGTCGACCCAGGGCTCGGTACGCAGTATTTT. It codes for CSVDPGLGTQYF.

This clone was seen a few times. This chain joins TRBV9 and TRBJ2-3, with D possibly TRBD2 on 6 matching bases. V was trimmed by 4 bases and J by 1 base, leaving 16 bases between them. The germline CDR1 and CDR2 sequences are SGDLS and YYNGEE. CDR3 length equals 16 residues. In nucleotides, the CDR3 is TGTGCCAGCAGCCCTGGCCTGGACTATCGCACAGATACGCAGTATTTT. It translates to CASSPGLDYRTDTQYF.